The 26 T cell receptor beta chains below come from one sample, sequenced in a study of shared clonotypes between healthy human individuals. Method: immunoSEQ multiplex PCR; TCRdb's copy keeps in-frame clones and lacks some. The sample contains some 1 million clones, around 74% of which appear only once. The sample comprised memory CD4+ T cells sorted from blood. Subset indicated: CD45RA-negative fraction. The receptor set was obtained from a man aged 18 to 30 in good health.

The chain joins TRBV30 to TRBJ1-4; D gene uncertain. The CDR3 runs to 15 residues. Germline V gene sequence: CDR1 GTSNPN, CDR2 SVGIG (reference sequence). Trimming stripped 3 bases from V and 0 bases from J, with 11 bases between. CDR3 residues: CAWREGSSTNEKLFF. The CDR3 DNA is TGTGCCTGGAGAGAAGGGTCGTCAACTAATGAAAAACTGTTTTTT.

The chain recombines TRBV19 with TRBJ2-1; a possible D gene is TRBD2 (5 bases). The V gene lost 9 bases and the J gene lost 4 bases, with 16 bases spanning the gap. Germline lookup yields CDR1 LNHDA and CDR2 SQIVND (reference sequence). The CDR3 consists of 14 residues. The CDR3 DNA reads TGTGCCAGCCGCAAGGGAGAGAGATACAATGAGCAGTTCTTC. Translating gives CASRKGERYNEQFF.

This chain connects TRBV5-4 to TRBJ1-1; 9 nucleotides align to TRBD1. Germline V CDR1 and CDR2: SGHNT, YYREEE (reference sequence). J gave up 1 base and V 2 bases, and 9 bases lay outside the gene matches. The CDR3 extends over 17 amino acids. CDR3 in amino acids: CASSFRAQDRGNTEAFF. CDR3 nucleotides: TGTGCCAGCAGCTTTCGGGCTCAGGACAGGGGGAACACTGAAGCTTTCTTT.

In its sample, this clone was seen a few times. DNA for the CDR3: TGTGCCAGCAGCTTGGAGGGGGCTGGAAGTCAGCCCCAGCATTTT. It specifies CASSLEGAGSQPQHF. V is TRBV5-5 and J is TRBJ1-5; 7 bases match TRBD1. The germline CDR1 and CDR2 sequences are SGHKS and YYEKEE (reference sequence). The CDR3 consists of 15 residues. Unmatched junction bases numbered 6, after V lost 0 bases and J lost 6 bases.

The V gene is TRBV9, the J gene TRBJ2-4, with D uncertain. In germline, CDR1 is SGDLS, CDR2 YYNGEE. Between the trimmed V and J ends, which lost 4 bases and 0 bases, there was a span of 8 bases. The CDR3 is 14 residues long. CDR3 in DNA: TGTGCCAGCAGCCCGGACCTAGCCAAAAACATTCAGTACTTC. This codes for CASSPDLAKNIQYF.

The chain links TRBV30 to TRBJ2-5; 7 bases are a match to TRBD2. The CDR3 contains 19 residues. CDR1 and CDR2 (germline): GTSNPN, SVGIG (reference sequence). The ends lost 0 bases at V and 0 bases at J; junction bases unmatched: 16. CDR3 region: CAWSVYRRVPGGYQETQYF. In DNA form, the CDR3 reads TGTGCCTGGAGTGTATACCGGCGGGTCCCCGGGGGGTACCAAGAGACCCAGTACTTC.

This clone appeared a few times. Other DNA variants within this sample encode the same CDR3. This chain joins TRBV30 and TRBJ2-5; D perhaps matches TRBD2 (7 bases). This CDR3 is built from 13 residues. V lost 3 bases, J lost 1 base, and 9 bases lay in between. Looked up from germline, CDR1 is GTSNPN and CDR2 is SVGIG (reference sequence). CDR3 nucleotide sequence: TGTGCCTGGAGCGGGGGGCTCCAAGAGACCCAGTACTTC. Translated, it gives CAWSGGLQETQYF.

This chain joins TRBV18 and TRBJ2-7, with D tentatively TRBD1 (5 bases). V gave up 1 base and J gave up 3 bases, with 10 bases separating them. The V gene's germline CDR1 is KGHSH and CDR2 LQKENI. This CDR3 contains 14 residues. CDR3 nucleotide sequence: TGTGCCAGCTCACCACAGGGCAGGGACTACGAGCAGTACTTC. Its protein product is CASSPQGRDYEQYF.

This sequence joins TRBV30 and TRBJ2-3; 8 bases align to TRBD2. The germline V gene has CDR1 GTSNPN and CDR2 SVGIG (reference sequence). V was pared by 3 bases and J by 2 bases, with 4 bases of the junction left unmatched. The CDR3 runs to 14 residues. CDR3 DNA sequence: TGTGCCTGGAGCGTAGCGGGGACCACAGATACGCAGTATTTT. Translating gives CAWSVAGTTDTQYF.

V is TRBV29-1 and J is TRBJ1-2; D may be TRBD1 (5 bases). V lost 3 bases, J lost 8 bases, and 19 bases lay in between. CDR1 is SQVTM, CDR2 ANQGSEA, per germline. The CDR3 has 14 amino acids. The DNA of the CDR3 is TGCAGCGTTGAGGGGGGGACGGCATACCTGGGCTACACCTTC. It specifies CSVEGGTAYLGYTF.

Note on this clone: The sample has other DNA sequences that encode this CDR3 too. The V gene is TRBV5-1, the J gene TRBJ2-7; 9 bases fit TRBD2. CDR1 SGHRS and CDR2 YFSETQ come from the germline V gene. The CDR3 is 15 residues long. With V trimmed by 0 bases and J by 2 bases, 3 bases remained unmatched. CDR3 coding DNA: TGCGCCAGCAGCTTGGAAGCGGGGGGTCCCTACGAGCAGTACTTC. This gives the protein CASSLEAGGPYEQYF.

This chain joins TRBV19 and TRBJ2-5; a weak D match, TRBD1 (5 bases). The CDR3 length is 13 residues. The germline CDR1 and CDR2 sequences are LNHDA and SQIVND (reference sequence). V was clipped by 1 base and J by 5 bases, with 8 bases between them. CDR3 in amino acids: CASSIVPGETQYF. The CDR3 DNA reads TGTGCCAGTAGTATAGTGCCAGGGGAGACCCAGTACTTC.

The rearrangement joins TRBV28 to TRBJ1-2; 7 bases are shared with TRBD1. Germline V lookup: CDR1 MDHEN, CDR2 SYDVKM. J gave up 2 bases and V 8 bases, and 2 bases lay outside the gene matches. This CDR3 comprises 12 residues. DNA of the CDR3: TGTGCCAGCCAGACAGGGAACTATGGCTACACCTTC. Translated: CASQTGNYGYTF.

As DNA, the CDR3 is TGCAGTGCATCAACCGATCCTACGCAGTATTTT. It yields the protein CSASTDPTQYF. This chain uses TRBV20-1 with TRBJ2-3; unclear D gene. V dropped 6 bases and J dropped 8 bases, with 12 bases sitting between them. Looked up from germline, CDR1 is DFQATT and CDR2 is SNEGSKA (reference sequence). This CDR3 is built from 11 residues.

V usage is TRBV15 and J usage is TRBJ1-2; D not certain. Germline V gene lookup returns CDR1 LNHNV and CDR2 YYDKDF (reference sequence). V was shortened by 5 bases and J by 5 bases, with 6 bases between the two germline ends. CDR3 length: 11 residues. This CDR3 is CATSDGYGYTF. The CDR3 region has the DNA TGTGCCACCAGCGACGGGTATGGCTACACCTTC.

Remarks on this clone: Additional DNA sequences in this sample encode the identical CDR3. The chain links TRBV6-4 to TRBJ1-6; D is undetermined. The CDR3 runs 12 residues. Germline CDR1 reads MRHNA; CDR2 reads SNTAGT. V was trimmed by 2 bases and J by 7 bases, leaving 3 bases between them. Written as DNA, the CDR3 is TGTGCCAGCAGTGACGGAAATTCACCCCTCCACTTT. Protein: CASSDGNSPLHF.

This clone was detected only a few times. CDR3 residues: CSVGIWLGTDTQYF. DNA of the CDR3: TGCAGCGTTGGTATCTGGTTGGGAACAGATACGCAGTATTTT. V and J are TRBV29-1 and TRBJ2-3; D not certain. Germline CDR1 is SQVTM and CDR2 is ANQGSEA. The CDR3 runs to 14 residues. Trimming took 4 bases from V and 3 from J, leaving 14 bases between them.

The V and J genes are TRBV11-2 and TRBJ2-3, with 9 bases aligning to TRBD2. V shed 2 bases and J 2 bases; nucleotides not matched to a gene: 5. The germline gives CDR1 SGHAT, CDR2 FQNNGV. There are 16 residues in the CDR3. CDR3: CASSLSLAGTTDTQYF. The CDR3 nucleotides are TGTGCCAGCAGCTTAAGCCTAGCGGGGACCACAGATACGCAGTATTTT.

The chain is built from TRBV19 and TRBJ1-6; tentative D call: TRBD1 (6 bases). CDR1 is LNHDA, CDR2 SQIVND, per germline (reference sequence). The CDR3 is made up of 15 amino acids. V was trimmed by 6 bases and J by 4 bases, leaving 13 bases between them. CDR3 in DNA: TGTGCCAGTAGCGCCCCGACAGGTTATAATTCACCCCTCCACTTT. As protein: CASSAPTGYNSPLHF. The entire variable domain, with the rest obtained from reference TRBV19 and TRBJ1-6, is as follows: DGGITQSPKYLFRKEGQNVTLSCEQNLNHDAMYWYRQDPGQGLRLIYYSQIVNDFQKGDIAEGYSVSREKKESFPLTVTSAQKNPTAFYLCASSAPTGYNSPLHFGNGTRLTVT.

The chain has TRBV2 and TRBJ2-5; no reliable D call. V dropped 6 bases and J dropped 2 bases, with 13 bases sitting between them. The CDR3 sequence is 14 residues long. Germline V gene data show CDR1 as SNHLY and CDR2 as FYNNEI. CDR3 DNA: TGTGCCAGCAGGTCGGGCCAAAGGCAAGAGACCCAGTACTTC. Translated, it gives CASRSGQRQETQYF.

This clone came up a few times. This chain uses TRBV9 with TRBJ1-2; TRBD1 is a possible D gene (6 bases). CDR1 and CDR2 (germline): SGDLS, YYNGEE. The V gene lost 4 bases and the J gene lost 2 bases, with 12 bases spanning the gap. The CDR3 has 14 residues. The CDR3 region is CASSLVDRNYGYTF. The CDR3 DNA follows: TGTGCCAGCAGCCTGGTCGACAGGAACTATGGCTACACCTTC.

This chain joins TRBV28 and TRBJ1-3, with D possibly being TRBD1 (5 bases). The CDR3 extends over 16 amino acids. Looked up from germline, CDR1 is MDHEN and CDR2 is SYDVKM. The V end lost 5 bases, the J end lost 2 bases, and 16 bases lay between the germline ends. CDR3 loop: CASSPSGAGTGNTIYF. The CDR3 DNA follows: TGTGCCAGCAGTCCCTCGGGTGCAGGGACTGGAAACACCATATATTTT. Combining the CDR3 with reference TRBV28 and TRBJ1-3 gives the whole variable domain DVKVTQSSRYLVKRTGEKVFLECVQDMDHENMFWYRQDPGLGLRLIYFSYDVKMKEKGDIPEGYSVSREKKERFSLILESASTNQTSMYLCASSPSGAGTGNTIYFGEGSWLTVV.

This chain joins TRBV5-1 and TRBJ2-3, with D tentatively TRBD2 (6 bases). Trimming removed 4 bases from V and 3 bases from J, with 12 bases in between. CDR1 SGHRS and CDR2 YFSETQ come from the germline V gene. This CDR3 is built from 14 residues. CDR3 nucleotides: TGCGCCAGCAGCCCGGCCCGGGGGACAGATACGCAGTATTTT. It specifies CASSPARGTDTQYF.

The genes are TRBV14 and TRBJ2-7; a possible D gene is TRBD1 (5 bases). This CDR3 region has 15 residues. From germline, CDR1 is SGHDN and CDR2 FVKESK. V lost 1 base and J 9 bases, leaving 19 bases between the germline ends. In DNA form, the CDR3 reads TGTGCCAGCAGCCAAGTAGGTGGTGGGGCCGGTGTGCAGTACTTC. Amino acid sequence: CASSQVGGGAGVQYF.

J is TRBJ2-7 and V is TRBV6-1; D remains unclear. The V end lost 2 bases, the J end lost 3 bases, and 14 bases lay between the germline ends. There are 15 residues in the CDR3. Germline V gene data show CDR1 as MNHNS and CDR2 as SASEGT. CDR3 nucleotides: TGTGCCAGCAGTGAAAATTCGGGCAGACTCTACGAGCAGTACTTC. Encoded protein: CASSENSGRLYEQYF.

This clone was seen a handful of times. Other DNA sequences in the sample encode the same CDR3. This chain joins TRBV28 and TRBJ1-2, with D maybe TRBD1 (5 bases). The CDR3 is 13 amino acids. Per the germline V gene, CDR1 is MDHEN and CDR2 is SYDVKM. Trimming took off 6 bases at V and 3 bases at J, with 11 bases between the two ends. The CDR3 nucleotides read TGTGCCAGCAGATCCGGGACCCACTATGGCTACACCTTC. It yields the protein CASRSGTHYGYTF.